The entry below describes one TCR beta chain. The target antigen is unknown. This record comes from a study of T cell responses to AZD1222 COVID-19 vaccine. Study-level findings and limits: Possibly, clonal diversity was underestimated; donors were largely white British and included more females. There were vaccine-associated CD4 TCRs across spike, dominant at 160-218 and 743-854.

The assay was immunoSEQ multiplex PCR, and TCRdb's table has in-frame clones only and misses some. The data contain 120,000 or so clones, about 90% of them singletons. CDR3 length equals 15 residues. Per germline, CDR1 SEHNR and CDR2 FQNEAQ (reference sequence). The V segment lost 3 bases and the J segment 8 bases; nucleotides outside the gene matches: 7. The clonotype originates from an adult in good health. This specimen was peripheral blood, taken on day 0 of AZD1222 vaccination. The genes are TRBV7-9 and TRBJ2-4; 10 nucleotides match TRBD2. CDR3 sequence: CASSFASGGIDIQYF. The CDR3 DNA reads as TGTGCCAGCAGCTTTGCTAGCGGGGGTATTGACATTCAGTACTTC.